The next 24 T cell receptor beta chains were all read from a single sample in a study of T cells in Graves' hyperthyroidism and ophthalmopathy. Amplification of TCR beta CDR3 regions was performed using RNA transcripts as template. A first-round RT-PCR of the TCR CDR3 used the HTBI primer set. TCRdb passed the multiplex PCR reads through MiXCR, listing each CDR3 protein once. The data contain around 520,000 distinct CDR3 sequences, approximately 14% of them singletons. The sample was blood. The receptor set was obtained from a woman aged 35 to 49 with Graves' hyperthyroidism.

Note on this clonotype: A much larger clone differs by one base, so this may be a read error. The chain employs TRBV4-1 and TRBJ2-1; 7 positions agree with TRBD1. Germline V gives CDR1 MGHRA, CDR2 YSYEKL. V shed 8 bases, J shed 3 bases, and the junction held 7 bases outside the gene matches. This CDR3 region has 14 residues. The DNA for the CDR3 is TGCGCCAGCGTCCGGGACAGAGTCTACAATGAGCAGTTCTTC. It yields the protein CASVRDRVYNEQFF.

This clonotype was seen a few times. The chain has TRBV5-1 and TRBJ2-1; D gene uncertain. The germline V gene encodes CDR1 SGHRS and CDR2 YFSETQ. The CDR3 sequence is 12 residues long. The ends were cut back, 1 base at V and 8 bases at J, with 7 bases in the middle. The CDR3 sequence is CASSLLEHEQFF. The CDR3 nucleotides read TGCGCCAGCAGCTTGCTTGAGCATGAGCAGTTCTTC.

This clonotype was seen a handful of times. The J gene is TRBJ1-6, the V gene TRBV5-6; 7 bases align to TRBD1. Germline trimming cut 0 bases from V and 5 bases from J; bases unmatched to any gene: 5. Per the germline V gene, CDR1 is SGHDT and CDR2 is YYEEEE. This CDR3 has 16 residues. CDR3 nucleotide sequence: TGTGCCAGCAGCTTGGGTTCAGGGGGAAATAATTCACCCCTCCACTTT. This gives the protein CASSLGSGGNNSPLHF.

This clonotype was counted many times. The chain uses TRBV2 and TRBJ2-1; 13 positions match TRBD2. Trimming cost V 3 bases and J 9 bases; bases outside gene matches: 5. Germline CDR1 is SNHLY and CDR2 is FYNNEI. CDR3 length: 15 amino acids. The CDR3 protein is CASSDLGLAGTEQFF. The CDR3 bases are TGTGCCAGCAGTGATCTGGGACTAGCGGGAACTGAGCAGTTCTTC. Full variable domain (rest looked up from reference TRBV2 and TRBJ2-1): EPEVTQTPSHQVTQMGQEVILRCVPISNHLYFYWYRQILGQKVEFLVSFYNNEISEKSEIFDDQFSVERPDGSNFTLKIRSTKLEDSAMYFCASSDLGLAGTEQFFGPGTRLTVL.

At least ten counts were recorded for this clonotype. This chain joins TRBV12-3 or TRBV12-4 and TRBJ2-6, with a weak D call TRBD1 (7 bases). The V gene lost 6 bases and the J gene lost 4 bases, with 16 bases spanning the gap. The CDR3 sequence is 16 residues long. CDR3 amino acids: CASSQTGRKGANVLTF. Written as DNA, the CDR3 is TGTGCCAGCAGCCAGACAGGGAGGAAAGGGGCCAACGTCCTGACTTTC.

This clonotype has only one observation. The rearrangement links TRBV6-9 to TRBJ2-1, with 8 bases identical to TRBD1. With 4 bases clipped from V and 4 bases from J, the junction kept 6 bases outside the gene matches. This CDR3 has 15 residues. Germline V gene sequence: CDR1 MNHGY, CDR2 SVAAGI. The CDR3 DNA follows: TGTGCCAGCAGTTCGACAGGGGATTATTACAATGAGCAGTTCTTC. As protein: CASSSTGDYYNEQFF.

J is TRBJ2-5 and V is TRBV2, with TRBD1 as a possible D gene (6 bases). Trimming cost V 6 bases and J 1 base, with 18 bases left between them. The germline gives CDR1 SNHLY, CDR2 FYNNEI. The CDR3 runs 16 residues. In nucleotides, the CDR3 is TGTGCCAGCAGCATAAGGGGCAGGGGCACCCAAGAGACCCAGTACTTC. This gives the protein CASSIRGRGTQETQYF.

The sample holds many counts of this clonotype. CDR3 sequence: CASSKRREDYEQYF. In DNA, the CDR3 is TGTGCCAGCAGCAAACGGAGGGAGGACTACGAGCAGTACTTC. The rearrangement uses TRBV7-2 and TRBJ2-7, with a weak D call TRBD2 (6 bases). Germline assignment: CDR1 SGHTA and CDR2 FQGNSA. Trimming removed 5 bases at V and 3 bases at J, with 14 bases between. This CDR3 is 14 amino acids long.

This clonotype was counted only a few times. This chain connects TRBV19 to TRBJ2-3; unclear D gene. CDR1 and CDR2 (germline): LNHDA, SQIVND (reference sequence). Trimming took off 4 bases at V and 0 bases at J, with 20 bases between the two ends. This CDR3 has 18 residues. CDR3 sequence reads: CASSNRPGRMTSTDTQYF. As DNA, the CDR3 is TGTGCCAGTAGTAATCGACCAGGACGGATGACTAGCACAGATACGCAGTATTTT.

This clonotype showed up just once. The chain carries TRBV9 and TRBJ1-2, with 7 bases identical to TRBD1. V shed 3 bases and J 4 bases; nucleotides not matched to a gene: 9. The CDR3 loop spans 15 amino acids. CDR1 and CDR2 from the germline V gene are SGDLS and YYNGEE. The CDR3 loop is CASSATGTAGYGYTF. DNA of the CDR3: TGTGCCAGCAGCGCTACCGGGACAGCGGGCTATGGCTACACCTTC.

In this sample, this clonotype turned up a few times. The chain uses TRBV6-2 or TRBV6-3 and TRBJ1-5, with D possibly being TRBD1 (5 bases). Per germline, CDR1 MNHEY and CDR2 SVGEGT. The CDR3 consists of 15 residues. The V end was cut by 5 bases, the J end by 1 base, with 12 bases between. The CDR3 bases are TGTGCCAGCAGTCCATGGCAGGGAAGCAATCAGCCCCAGCATTTT. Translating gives CASSPWQGSNQPQHF.

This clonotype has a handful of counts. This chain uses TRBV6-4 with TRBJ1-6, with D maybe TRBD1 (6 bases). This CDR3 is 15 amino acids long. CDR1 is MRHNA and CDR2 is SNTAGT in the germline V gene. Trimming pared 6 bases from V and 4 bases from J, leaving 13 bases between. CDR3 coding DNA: TGTGCCAGCAGCTTGGTGGACAGATATAATTCACCCCTCCACTTT. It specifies CASSLVDRYNSPLHF.

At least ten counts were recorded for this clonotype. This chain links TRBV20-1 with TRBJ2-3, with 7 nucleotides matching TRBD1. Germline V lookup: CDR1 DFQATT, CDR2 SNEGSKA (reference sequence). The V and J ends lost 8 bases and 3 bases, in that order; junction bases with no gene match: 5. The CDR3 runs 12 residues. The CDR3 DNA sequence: TGCAGTACCGACAGGGATACAGATACGCAGTATTTT. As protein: CSTDRDTDTQYF.

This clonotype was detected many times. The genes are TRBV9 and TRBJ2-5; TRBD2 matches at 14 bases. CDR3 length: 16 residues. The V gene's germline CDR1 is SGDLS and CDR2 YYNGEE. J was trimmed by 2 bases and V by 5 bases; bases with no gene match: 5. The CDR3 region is CASSSGLAGVQETQYF. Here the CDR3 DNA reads TGTGCCAGCAGTTCGGGACTAGCGGGAGTGCAAGAGACCCAGTACTTC.

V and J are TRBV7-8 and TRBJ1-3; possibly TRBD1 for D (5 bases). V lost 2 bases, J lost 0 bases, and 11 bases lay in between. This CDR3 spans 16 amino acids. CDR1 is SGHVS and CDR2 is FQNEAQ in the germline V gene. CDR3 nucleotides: TGTGCCAGCAGCTTAAGCGGGACTAGCTCTGGAAACACCATATATTTT. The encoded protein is CASSLSGTSSGNTIYF.

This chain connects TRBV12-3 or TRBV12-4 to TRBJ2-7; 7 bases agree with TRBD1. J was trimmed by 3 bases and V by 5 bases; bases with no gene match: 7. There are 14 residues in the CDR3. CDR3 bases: TGTGCCAGCAGTACCGGGACAGTCTACTACGAGCAGTACTTC. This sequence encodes CASSTGTVYYEQYF.

The CDR3 sequence: CASSSYIRQGRKDQPQHF. CDR3 nucleotides: TGTGCCAGCAGTTCATATATACGGCAGGGAAGGAAAGATCAGCCCCAGCATTTT. The chain combines TRBV28 with TRBJ1-5; D is perhaps TRBD1 (5 bases). The V end lost 4 bases, the J end lost 5 bases, and 24 bases lay between the germline ends. The CDR3 sequence is 18 residues long. Germline lookup yields CDR1 MDHEN and CDR2 SYDVKM.

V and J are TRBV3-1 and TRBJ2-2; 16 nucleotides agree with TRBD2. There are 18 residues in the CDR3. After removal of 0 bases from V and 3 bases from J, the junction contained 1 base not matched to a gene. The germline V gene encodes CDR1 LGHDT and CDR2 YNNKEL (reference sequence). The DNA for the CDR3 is TGTGCCAGCAGCCAAGATGGGACTAGCGGGAGGGACACCGGGGAGCTGTTTTTT. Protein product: CASSQDGTSGRDTGELFF.

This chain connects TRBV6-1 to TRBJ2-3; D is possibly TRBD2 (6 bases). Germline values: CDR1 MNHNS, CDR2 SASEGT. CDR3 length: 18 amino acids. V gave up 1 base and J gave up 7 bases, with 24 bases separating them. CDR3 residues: CASSEGYTERKGRHTQYF. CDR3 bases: TGTGCCAGCAGTGAAGGATATACGGAAAGGAAGGGGAGGCATACGCAGTATTTT.

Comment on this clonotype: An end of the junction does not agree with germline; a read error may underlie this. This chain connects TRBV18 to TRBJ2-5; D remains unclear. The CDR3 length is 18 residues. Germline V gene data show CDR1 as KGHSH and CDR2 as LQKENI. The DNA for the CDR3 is TGTGCCAGCCCACCACTTTGGACGTCGGACGGAACCGTGGAGACCCAGTACTTC. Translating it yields CASPPLWTSDGTVETQYF.

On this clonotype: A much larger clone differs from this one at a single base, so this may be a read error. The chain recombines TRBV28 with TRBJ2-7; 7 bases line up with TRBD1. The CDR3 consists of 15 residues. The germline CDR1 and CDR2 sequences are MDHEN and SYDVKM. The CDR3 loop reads CTSSSRWGQKNEQYF. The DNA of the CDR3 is TGTACCAGCAGTAGTCGGTGGGGACAGAAGAACGAGCAGTACTTC.

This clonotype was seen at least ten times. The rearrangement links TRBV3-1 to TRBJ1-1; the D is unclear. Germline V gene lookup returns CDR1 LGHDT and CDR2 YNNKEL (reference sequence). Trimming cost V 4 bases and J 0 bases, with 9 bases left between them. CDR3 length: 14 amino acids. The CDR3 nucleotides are TGTGCCAGCAGCCGTGACAAGATGAACACTGAAGCTTTCTTT. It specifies CASSRDKMNTEAFF.

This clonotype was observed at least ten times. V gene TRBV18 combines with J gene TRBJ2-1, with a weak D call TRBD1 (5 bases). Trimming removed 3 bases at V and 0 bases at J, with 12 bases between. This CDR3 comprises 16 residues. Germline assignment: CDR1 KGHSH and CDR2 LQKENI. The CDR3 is CASSPTRQSSYNEQFF. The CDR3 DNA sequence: TGTGCCAGCTCACCGACCCGACAGAGCTCCTACAATGAGCAGTTCTTC.

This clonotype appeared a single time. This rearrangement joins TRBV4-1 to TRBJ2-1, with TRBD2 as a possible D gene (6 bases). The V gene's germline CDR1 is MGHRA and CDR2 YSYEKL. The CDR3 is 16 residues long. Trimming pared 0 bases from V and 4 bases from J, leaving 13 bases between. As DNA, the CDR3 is TGCGCCAGCAGCCAAGATGTTAGCGCGGGATACAATGAGCAGTTCTTC. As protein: CASSQDVSAGYNEQFF.